This is a list of T cell receptor beta chains from one sample in a study of blood T cells in healthy people across ages. TCRdb re-called the 5' RACE reads with MiXCR, one entry per CDR3 protein. The table has around 650,000 distinct CDR3 sequences, around 32% seen once. Sequenced: blood. The source is a woman older than 75 in good health. CDR3s include the opening cysteine and the closing phenylalanine or tryptophan. Each record gives: J gene, V gene, clone size, D gene, CDR3 protein, CDR3 DNA. A D gene is named only where the DNA matches it firmly. Size values are once, few and many counts, or a class for expanded clones, and some rows have none.

>TRBJ1-5|TRBV12-3/TRBV12-4|NA|NA
CASSFQDQPQHF
TGTGCCAGCAGTTTCCAAGATCAGCCCCAGCATTTT
>TRBJ2-5|TRBV30|NA|TRBD1
CAWSLPRDRGETQYF
TGTGCCTGGAGTCTCCCACGGGACAGGGGTGAGACCCAGTACTTC
>TRBJ2-1|TRBV5-1|many|NA
CASSSSGVNNEQFF
TGCGCCAGCAGCTCGTCTGGGGTTAACAATGAGCAGTTCTTC
>TRBJ2-3|TRBV7-3|many|TRBD2
CASSSGGMGDTQYF
TGTGCCAGCAGTTCGGGGGGGATGGGAGATACGCAGTATTTT
>TRBJ1-1|TRBV5-1|many|NA
CASSLGLGDTEAFF
TGCGCCAGCAGCTTGGGATTGGGGGACACTGAAGCTTTCTTT
>TRBJ1-1|TRBV9|NA|TRBD1
CASSATGENLAFF
TGTGCCAGCAGCGCAACAGGGGAGAATTTAGCTTTCTTT
>TRBJ2-5|TRBV6-2/TRBV6-3|NA|NA
CASTERNEQYF
TGTGCCAGCACCGAACGCAATGAGCAGTACTTC
>TRBJ2-7|TRBV6-1|many|TRBD1
CASSATQGASYEQYF
TGTGCCAGCAGTGCGACCCAGGGGGCCTCCTACGAGCAGTACTTC
>TRBJ2-7|TRBV20-1|few|NA
CSAIDRSSYEQYF
TGCAGTGCTATAGACAGGTCCTCCTACGAGCAGTACTTC
>TRBJ1-4|TRBV27|few|TRBD1
CASSLARGRGEKLFF
TGTGCCAGCAGTTTAGCGAGGGGGCGCGGCGAAAAACTGTTTTTT
>TRBJ2-7|TRBV4-1|many|NA
CASSQDPGSSYEQYF
TGCGCCAGCAGCCAGGACCCCGGGTCCTCCTACGAGCAGTACTTC
>TRBJ2-3|TRBV20-1|NA|NA
CSARGIRDTQYF
TGCAGTGCTAGAGGGATTCGAGATACGCAGTATTTT
>TRBJ2-3|TRBV5-8|NA|NA
CTSSLGGRTDTQYF
TGTACCAGCAGCTTGGGGGGCCGAACAGATACGCAGTATTTT
>TRBJ2-6|TRBV5-1|many|NA
CASSLFIHSGANVLTF
TGCGCCAGCAGCTTATTCATCCACTCTGGGGCCAACGTCCTGACTTTC
>TRBJ1-1|TRBV5-1|NA|TRBD1
CASSFTRGLTEAFF
TGCGCCAGCAGCTTTACCAGGGGGCTTACTGAAGCTTTCTTT
>TRBJ1-4|TRBV20-1|NA|TRBD1
CSAVDRVGEKLFF
TGCAGTGCTGTGGACAGGGTCGGGGAAAAACTGTTTTTT
>TRBJ1-1|TRBV11-1|few|TRBD1
CASSLETGDEAFF
TGTGCCAGCAGCTTGGAAACAGGGGATGAAGCTTTCTTT
>TRBJ2-7|TRBV11-2|NA|NA
CASSFGGPLGEQYF
TGTGCCAGCAGCTTCGGGGGCCCCCTTGGCGAGCAGTACTTC
>TRBJ1-2|TRBV4-3|NA|NA
CASSQVGTAYGYTF
TGCGCCAGCAGCCAAGTAGGAACAGCATATGGCTACACCTTC
>TRBJ2-3|TRBV7-2|NA|NA
CASSLWTITDTQYF
TGTGCCAGCAGCTTGTGGACGATCACAGATACGCAGTATTTT
>TRBJ2-7|TRBV5-1|once|NA
CASSLGTLANEQYF
TGCGCCAGCAGCTTGGGGACTCTGGCCAATGAGCAGTACTTC
>TRBJ1-1|TRBV5-1|few|NA
CASSLDGDSAFF
TGCGCCAGCAGCTTGGATGGAGACAGTGCTTTCTTT
>TRBJ2-3|TRBV27|many|TRBD1
CASRGTGTDTQYF
TGTGCCAGCAGAGGGACAGGCACAGATACGCAGTATTTT
>TRBJ2-1|TRBV4-3|many|NA
CASSPYRGGVYNEQFF
TGCGCCAGCAGCCCCTACAGGGGCGGGGTCTACAATGAGCAGTTCTTC
>TRBJ2-1|TRBV7-9|few|NA
CASIRPYNEQFF
TGTGCCAGCATCCGGCCCTACAATGAGCAGTTCTTC
>TRBJ2-3|TRBV6-5|NA|TRBD2
CASRVTSGRSTDTQYF
TGTGCCAGCAGGGTAACTAGCGGTCGATCTACAGATACGCAGTATTTT
>TRBJ2-7|TRBV28|NA|NA
CASQFPAAASYEQYF
TGTGCCAGCCAGTTCCCGGCGGCTGCCTCCTACGAGCAGTACTTC
>TRBJ2-2|TRBV15|few|NA
CATSPAGRGDTGERFF
TGTGCCACCAGCCCAGCAGGAAGGGGGGACACCGGGGAGCGGTTTTTT
>TRBJ2-5|TRBV6-1|many|NA
CASSLGQEPQRETQYF
TGTGCCAGCAGCCTTGGCCAGGAGCCCCAGAGGGAGACCCAGTACTTC
>TRBJ2-7|TRBV4-3|many|TRBD2
CASSFRSGAEQYF
TGCGCCAGCAGTTTCCGTAGCGGGGCCGAGCAGTACTTC
>TRBJ2-3|TRBV10-3|many|TRBD2
CAIRVGLAGVDTQYF
TGTGCCATCCGAGTCGGGCTAGCGGGAGTTGATACGCAGTATTTT
>TRBJ1-2|TRBV4-1|few|NA
CASSHQGLAYGYTF
TGCGCCAGCAGCCACCAGGGGCTCGCCTATGGCTACACCTTC
>TRBJ1-2|TRBV12-3/TRBV12-4|NA|NA
CASSLGQPRADYTF
TGTGCCAGCAGTTTAGGACAGCCCCGGGCTGACTACACCTTC
>TRBJ2-1|TRBV20-1|NA|NA
CSATDVPYNEQFF
TGCAGTGCCACAGACGTGCCCTACAATGAGCAGTTCTTC
>TRBJ2-7|TRBV27|many|NA
CASNTSGRAYEQYF
TGTGCCAGCAATACCTCGGGCCGAGCCTACGAGCAGTACTTC
>TRBJ2-1|TRBV7-3|NA|NA
CASSARGQAYNEQFF
TGTGCCAGCAGTGCCCGAGGGCAGGCCTACAATGAGCAGTTCTTC
>TRBJ2-7|TRBV30|many|NA
CAWTRGMGAYEQYF
TGTGCCTGGACCCGGGGCATGGGAGCCTACGAGCAGTACTTC
>TRBJ2-7|TRBV7-6|many|NA
CASSLAGLEQYF
TGTGCCAGCAGCTTAGCTGGACTGGAGCAGTACTTC
>TRBJ2-1|TRBV5-1|NA|NA
CASSLGDASYNEQFF
TGCGCCAGCAGCTTGGGGGACGCCTCCTACAATGAGCAGTTCTTC
>TRBJ1-3|TRBV3-1|few|NA
CASSGLQGRGGNTIYF
TGTGCCAGCAGCGGACTACAGGGCCGGGGGGGAAACACCATATATTTT
>TRBJ2-5|TRBV12-3/TRBV12-4|NA|TRBD2
CASSFPSGAGGETQYF
TGTGCCAGCAGTTTCCCGTCGGGGGCGGGGGGAGAGACCCAGTACTTC
>TRBJ2-7|TRBV7-9|many|NA
CASGETYYEQYF
TGTGCCAGCGGGGAGACCTACTACGAGCAGTACTTC
>TRBJ2-3|TRBV5-1|NA|NA
CASPKRGAVDFTDTQYF
TGCGCCAGCCCAAAGAGGGGGGCCGTGGATTTCACAGATACGCAGTATTTT
>TRBJ2-4|TRBV28|many|NA
CASSFSGPIAKNIQYF
TGTGCCAGCAGTTTCTCCGGCCCAATAGCCAAAAACATTCAGTACTTC
>TRBJ1-5|TRBV20-1|many|TRBD1
CSARPDRGQPQHF
TGCAGTGCTCGACCCGACAGGGGACAGCCCCAGCATTTT
>TRBJ2-7|TRBV6-2/TRBV6-3|NA|NA
CASMRTGSYEQDF
TGTGCCAGCATGCGAACAGGGTCCTACGAGCAGGACTTC
>TRBJ2-5|TRBV28|NA|NA
CASSPPGTGLLQTQYF
TGTGCCAGCAGTCCGCCAGGGACTGGATTGTTGCAGACCCAGTACTTC
>TRBJ1-1|TRBV5-6|NA|NA
CASSLWGSGKMNTEAFF
TGTGCCAGCAGCTTGTGGGGGAGTGGAAAGATGAACACTGAAGCTTTCTTT
>TRBJ2-4|TRBV7-2|few|TRBD1
CAGSRYTTGEPFKNIQYF
TGTGCCGGCAGCCGATACACGACAGGGGAACCCTTCAAAAACATTCAGTACTTC
>TRBJ1-5|TRBV10-3|many|NA
CAISMNREQSQPQHF
TGTGCCATCAGTATGAACAGGGAGCAAAGTCAGCCCCAGCATTTT
>TRBJ1-2|TRBV30|many|NA
CAWSVGYGTDGYTF
TGTGCCTGGAGTGTTGGGTACGGGACGGATGGCTACACCTTC
>TRBJ2-1|TRBV7-9|many|NA
CASSLAIGVNEQFF
TGTGCCAGCAGCTTAGCCATAGGGGTCAATGAGCAGTTCTTC
>TRBJ2-7|TRBV7-9|many|NA
CASSPINPGEQYF
TGTGCCAGCAGCCCTATCAATCCGGGTGAGCAGTACTTC
>TRBJ2-7|TRBV20-1|many|TRBD2
CSASRASGGAASPEQYF
TGCAGTGCCTCGCGTGCTAGCGGGGGGGCCGCTAGCCCCGAGCAGTACTTC
>TRBJ2-5|TRBV28|NA|TRBD1
CASSSGTGLETQYF
TGTGCCAGCAGTTCCGGGACAGGATTAGAGACCCAGTACTTC